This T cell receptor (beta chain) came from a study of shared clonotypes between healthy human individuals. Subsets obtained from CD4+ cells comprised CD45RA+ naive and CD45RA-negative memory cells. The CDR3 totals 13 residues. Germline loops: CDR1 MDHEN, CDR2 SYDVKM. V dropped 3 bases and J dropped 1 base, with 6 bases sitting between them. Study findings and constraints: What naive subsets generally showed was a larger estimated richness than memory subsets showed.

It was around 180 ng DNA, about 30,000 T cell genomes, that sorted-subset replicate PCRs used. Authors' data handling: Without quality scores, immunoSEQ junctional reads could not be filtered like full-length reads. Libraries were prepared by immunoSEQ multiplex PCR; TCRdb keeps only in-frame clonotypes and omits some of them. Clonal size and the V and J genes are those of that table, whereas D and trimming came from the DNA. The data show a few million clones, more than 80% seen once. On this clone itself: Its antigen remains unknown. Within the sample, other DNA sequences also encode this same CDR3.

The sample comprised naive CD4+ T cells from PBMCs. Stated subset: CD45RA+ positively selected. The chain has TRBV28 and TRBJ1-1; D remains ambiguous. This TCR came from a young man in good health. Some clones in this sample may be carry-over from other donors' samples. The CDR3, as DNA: TGTGCCAGCAGTTTTTCCAGGAACACTGAAGCTTTCTTT. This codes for CASSFSRNTEAFF.